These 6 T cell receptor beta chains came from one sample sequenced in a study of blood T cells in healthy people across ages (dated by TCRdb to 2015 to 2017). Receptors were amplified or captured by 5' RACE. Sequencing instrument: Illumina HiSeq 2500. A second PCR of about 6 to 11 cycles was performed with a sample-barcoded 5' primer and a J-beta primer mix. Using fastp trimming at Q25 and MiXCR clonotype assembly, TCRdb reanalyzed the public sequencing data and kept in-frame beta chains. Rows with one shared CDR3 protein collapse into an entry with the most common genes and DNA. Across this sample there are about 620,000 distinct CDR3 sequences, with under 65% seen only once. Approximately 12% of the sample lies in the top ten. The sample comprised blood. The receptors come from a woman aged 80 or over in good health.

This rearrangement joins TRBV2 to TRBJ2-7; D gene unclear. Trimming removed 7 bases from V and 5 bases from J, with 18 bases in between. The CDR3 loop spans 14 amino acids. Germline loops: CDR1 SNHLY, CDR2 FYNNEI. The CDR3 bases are TGTGCCAGCACTCTTGTGGCTCAGAGTCACGAGCAGTACTTC. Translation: CASTLVAQSHEQYF.

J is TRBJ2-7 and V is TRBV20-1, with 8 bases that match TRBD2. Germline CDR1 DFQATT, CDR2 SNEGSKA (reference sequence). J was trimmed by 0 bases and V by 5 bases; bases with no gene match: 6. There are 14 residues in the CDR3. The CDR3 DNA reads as TGCAGTGCTCTATCGGGGGGGAGCTCCTACGAGCAGTACTTC. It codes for CSALSGGSSYEQYF.

This CDR3 reads CASSPHLNTEAFF. DNA for the CDR3: TGTGCCAGCAGCCCCCACCTGAACACTGAAGCTTTCTTT. This chain connects TRBV4-2 to TRBJ1-1; no firm D call. The CDR3 covers 13 residues. Germline V CDR1 and CDR2: LGHNA, YNFKEQ. V gave up 4 bases and J gave up 0 bases, with 6 bases separating them.

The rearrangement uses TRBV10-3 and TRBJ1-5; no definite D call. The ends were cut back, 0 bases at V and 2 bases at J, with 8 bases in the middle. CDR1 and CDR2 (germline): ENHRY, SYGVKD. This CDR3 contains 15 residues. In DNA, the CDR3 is TGTGCCATCAGTGAGTCGAGGCCGGGCAATCAGCCCCAGCATTTT. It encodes CAISESRPGNQPQHF.

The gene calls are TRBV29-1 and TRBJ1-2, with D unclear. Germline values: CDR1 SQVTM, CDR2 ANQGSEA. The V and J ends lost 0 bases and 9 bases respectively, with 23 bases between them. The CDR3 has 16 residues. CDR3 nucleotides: TGCAGCGTTGAAGAAGGAGTAGGAAAGGTCGAAAGTAGCTACACCTTC. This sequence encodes CSVEEGVGKVESSYTF. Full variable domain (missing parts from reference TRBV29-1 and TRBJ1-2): SAVISQKPSRDICQRGTSLTIQCQVDSQVTMMFWYRQQPGQSLTLIATANQGSEATYESGFVIDKFPISRPNLTFSTLTVSNMSPEDSSIYLCSVEEGVGKVESSYTFGSGTRLTVV.

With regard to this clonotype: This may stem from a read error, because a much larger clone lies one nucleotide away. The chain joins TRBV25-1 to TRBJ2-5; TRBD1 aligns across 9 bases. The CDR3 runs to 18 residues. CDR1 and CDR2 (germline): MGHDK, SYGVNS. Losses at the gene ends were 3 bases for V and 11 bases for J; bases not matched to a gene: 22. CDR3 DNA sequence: TGTGCCAGCAGTGATACCCTTCCGGGACAGGGAATGTCGTATGAGCAGTACTTC. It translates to CASSDTLPGQGMSYEQYF.